The 32 T cell receptor beta chains reported below all come from one sample, sequenced in a study of blood T cells in healthy people across ages. Primers used in a second PCR of about 7 to 12 cycles were a sample-barcoded 5' primer and a J-beta primer mix. MiXCR, run by TCRdb on the 5' RACE reads, gives a single entry per CDR3 protein. The table includes about 1.1 million distinct CDR3 sequences, around two fifths detected once. Sequenced: blood. These TCRs come from a man between 18 and 35 years old in good health.

This clonotype was seen only a few times. CDR3 sequence reads: CASSESILSGEKLFF. The CDR3 bases are TGTGCCAGCAGTGAATCAATTCTTTCAGGGGAAAAACTGTTTTTT. The chain joins TRBV25-1 to TRBJ1-4; D perhaps matches TRBD1 (5 bases). CDR1 is MGHDK and CDR2 is SYGVNS in the germline V gene. This CDR3 has 15 residues. With 1 base removed from V and 8 bases from J, the gap between germline ends came to 14 bases. Full variable domain (remainder filled in from reference TRBV25-1 and TRBJ1-4): EADIYQTPRYLVIGTGKKITLECSQTMGHDKMYWYQQDPGMELHLIHYSYGVNSTEKGDLSSESTVSRIRTEHFPLTLESARPSHTSQYLCASSESILSGEKLFFGSGTQLSVL.

This rearrangement joins TRBV20-1 to TRBJ2-1; D may be TRBD1 (6 bases). The better agreement between TRBJ2-7 and the DNA end casts doubt on the J call. CDR1 and CDR2 from the germline V gene are DFQATT and SNEGSKA (reference sequence). This CDR3 region has 13 residues. The CDR3 region has the DNA TGCAGTGCTAGGACAGGTTCCTACAATGAGCAGTACTTC. Translated: CSARTGSYNEQYF.

The chain uses TRBV12-3 or TRBV12-4 and TRBJ2-2, with 8 bases fitting TRBD2. This CDR3 contains 14 residues. V trimming: 3 bases; J trimming: 10 bases; junction bases outside the gene matches: 7. Written as DNA, the CDR3 is TGTGCCAGCAGTTTCGCGGGGGGTCCCGAGGAGCTGTTTTTT. Protein product: CASSFAGGPEELFF.

This clonotype was observed a handful of times. This sequence joins TRBV20-1 and TRBJ1-1; D might be TRBD1 (5 bases). V lost 5 bases to trimming and J lost 0 bases, with 22 bases between them. From germline, CDR1 is DFQATT and CDR2 SNEGSKA (reference sequence). CDR3 length: 17 amino acids. CDR3 protein: CSARIQGTNFMNTEAFF. CDR3 nucleotides: TGCAGTGCTCGTATCCAGGGAACTAACTTTATGAACACTGAAGCTTTCTTT.

In this sample, this clonotype turned up a few times. The V and J genes are TRBV5-5 and TRBJ2-7; tentative D call: TRBD1 (6 bases). V dropped 4 bases and J dropped 2 bases, with 19 bases sitting between them. CDR3 length: 16 residues. The germline V gene has CDR1 SGHKS and CDR2 YYEKEE (reference sequence). The CDR3 region is CASSPVPQGNAYEQYF. In DNA form, the CDR3 reads TGTGCCAGCAGCCCTGTACCACAGGGAAATGCCTACGAGCAGTACTTC.

With regard to this clonotype: Possible read error: a much larger clone is one base away. The chain has TRBV12-3 or TRBV12-4 and TRBJ1-5, with unresolved D. CDR3 size: 12 residues. V shed 7 bases and J shed 4 bases, with 8 bases lying between them. The CDR3 loop reads CASIYLNQPQHF. The CDR3 nucleotides are TGTGCCAGCATTTACCTGAATCAGCCCCAGCATTTT.

This clonotype was detected ten times or more. This chain joins TRBV29-1 and TRBJ2-7; 8 bases are a match to TRBD1. V shed 1 base, J shed 5 bases, and the junction held 7 bases outside the gene matches. Per the germline V gene, CDR1 is SQVTM and CDR2 is ANQGSEA. CDR3 length equals 14 residues. The CDR3 sequence: CSVEGLGQGNEQYF. CDR3 nucleotide sequence: TGCAGCGTTGAAGGTCTCGGACAGGGTAACGAGCAGTACTTC.

Regarding this clonotype: The junction does not match germline at one end; this may be a read error. The gene calls are TRBV11-2 and TRBJ2-3; D is undetermined. CDR3 size: 14 residues. Germline V gives CDR1 SGHAT, CDR2 FQNNGV. The CDR3 loop is CASSVGPEMDTQYF. In DNA form, the CDR3 reads TGCGCCAGCAGCGTAGGGCCAGAGATGGATACGCAGTATTTT.

The rearrangement uses TRBV27 and TRBJ2-3; D gene uncertain. CDR1 is MNHEY, CDR2 SMNVEV, per germline (reference sequence). Deletions cut 4 bases from V and 1 base from J, with 15 bases between. This CDR3 has 16 amino acids. CDR3 DNA: TGTGCCAGCAGTTACGACCCGGCCGGCGGCACAGATACGCAGTATTTT. Translated, it gives CASSYDPAGGTDTQYF.

The chain carries TRBV7-9 and TRBJ2-1; TRBD1 aligns across 9 bases. The CDR3 sequence is 15 residues long. With 1 base clipped from V and 10 bases from J, the junction kept 8 bases outside the gene matches. Germline V lookup: CDR1 SEHNR, CDR2 FQNEAQ (reference sequence). Written as DNA, the CDR3 is TGTGCCAGCAGCTTAGGGACAGGGGACTCCTACGAGCAGTTCTTC. Translated, it gives CASSLGTGDSYEQFF. The full variable domain, completed using reference TRBV7-9 and TRBJ2-1, is DTGVSQNPRHKITKRGQNVTFRCDPISEHNRLYWYRQTLGQGPEFLTYFQNEAQLEKSRLLSDRFSAERPKGSFSTLEIQRTEQGDSAMYLCASSLGTGDSYEQFFGPGTRLTVL.

The table lists this clonotype with a few counts. The chain links TRBV4-3 to TRBJ1-1; no firm D call. Trimming cost V 2 bases and J 0 bases, with 7 bases left between them. Germline V gene lookup returns CDR1 LGHNA and CDR2 YSLEER. The CDR3 covers 14 residues. CDR3 nucleotides: TGCGCCAGCAGCCAAAACCCCATGAACACTGAAGCTTTCTTT. Its translation is CASSQNPMNTEAFF.

This clonotype was detected only a few times. V is TRBV5-1 and J is TRBJ2-7, with TRBD1 identical over 9 bases. CDR3 size: 15 residues. V lost 0 bases to trimming and J lost 3 bases; unmatched junction nucleotides: 4. Germline lookup yields CDR1 SGHRS and CDR2 YFSETQ. CDR3 nucleotides: TGCGCCAGCAGCTTGGAAGGACAGGGGATCTACGAGCAGTACTTC. It encodes CASSLEGQGIYEQYF.

The V gene is TRBV15, the J gene TRBJ2-7; D remains ambiguous. The CDR3 length is 17 residues. The V end lost 3 bases, the J end lost 7 bases, and 25 bases lay between the germline ends. The germline gives CDR1 LNHNV, CDR2 YYDKDF (reference sequence). This CDR3 is CATSRDAWGSSYNEQYF. The DNA of the CDR3 is TGTGCCACCAGCAGGGATGCCTGGGGAAGCTCCTACAATGAGCAGTACTTC.

This rearrangement joins TRBV20-1 to TRBJ2-7; D is undetermined. This CDR3 contains 11 residues. Germline CDR1 reads DFQATT; CDR2 reads SNEGSKA (reference sequence). The V end was cut by 3 bases, the J end by 4 bases, with 7 bases between. CDR3: CSASKGYEQYF. In nucleotides, the CDR3 is TGCAGTGCTAGTAAGGGATACGAGCAGTACTTC.

V gene TRBV20-1 combines with J gene TRBJ2-3; TRBD1 is a possible D gene (5 bases). The V gene's germline CDR1 is DFQATT and CDR2 SNEGSKA (reference sequence). The CDR3 sequence is 16 residues long. V was clipped by 3 bases and J by 2 bases, with 18 bases between them. CDR3 region: CSARPPGAALTDTQYF. The CDR3, as DNA: TGCAGTGCTAGGCCGCCTGGGGCAGCCCTCACAGATACGCAGTATTTT.

Worth noting for this clonotype: The junction does not match germline at one end; this may be a read error. CDR3 DNA: TGTGCCAGCAGTTTCCCCCAGCAGGGGCCCTACAATGGGCAGTTCTTC. Residues: CASSFPQQGPYNGQFF. The chain recombines TRBV28 with TRBJ2-1, with D maybe TRBD1 (6 bases). Germline V CDR1 and CDR2: MDHEN, SYDVKM. The length of the CDR3 is 16 residues.

The chain uses TRBV7-8 and TRBJ2-4; 8 bases are shared with TRBD1. Trimming took 5 bases from V and 1 from J; bases not matched to a gene: 19. This CDR3 comprises 20 residues. Germline V gene lookup returns CDR1 SGHVS and CDR2 FQNEAQ. The DNA for the CDR3 is TGTGCCAGCAGCCCCCGGACAGGGCCCGTAAAAACCATGGCCAAAAACATTCAGTACTTC. Its translation: CASSPRTGPVKTMAKNIQYF.

With respect to this clonotype: One end of the junction fails to match germline, which may point to a read error. The rearrangement uses TRBV29-1 and TRBJ2-1; D may be TRBD2 (7 bases). The germline V gene encodes CDR1 SQVTM and CDR2 ANQGSEA. This CDR3 spans 14 amino acids. The CDR3: CSARGASSYTEQFF. The CDR3 DNA sequence: TGCAGCGCCCGGGGGGCTAGCTCCTACACTGAGCAGTTCTTC.

J is TRBJ2-1 and V is TRBV3-1; the match to TRBD2 covers 11 bases. The CDR3 is made up of 16 amino acids. Germline CDR1 LGHDT, CDR2 YNNKEL (reference sequence). J lost 7 bases, V lost 7 bases, and 12 bases had no gene match. The CDR3 DNA is TGTGCCAGCATCCACTTGACTAGCGGGGACTCAAATGAGCAGTTCTTC. It yields the protein CASIHLTSGDSNEQFF.

This chain connects TRBV5-1 to TRBJ1-1; no definite D call. From germline, CDR1 is SGHRS and CDR2 YFSETQ. Deletions cut 0 bases from V and 4 bases from J, with 13 bases between. The CDR3 consists of 15 residues. In DNA, the CDR3 is TGCGCCAGCAGCTTGGACGTCCCGGCGGTCACTGAAGCTTTCTTT. Translating it yields CASSLDVPAVTEAFF.

This clonotype was counted once. The chain joins TRBV27 to TRBJ1-2; D is unclear. This CDR3 spans 18 amino acids. V lost 4 bases to trimming and J lost 3 bases, with 24 bases between them. In germline, CDR1 is MNHEY, CDR2 SMNVEV (reference sequence). CDR3: CASSSLIRGQNKDYGYTF. In DNA form, the CDR3 reads TGTGCCAGCAGTTCATTAATCCGCGGGCAGAATAAGGACTATGGCTACACCTTC.

V gene TRBV12-3 or TRBV12-4 combines with J gene TRBJ2-1; 8 bases are shared with TRBD2. The J segment lost 8 bases and the V segment lost 6 bases, leaving 18 bases of the junction unmatched. The CDR3 contains 17 residues. The CDR3 coding sequence is TGTGCCAGCAGCCACGACGTACTGGCGGGGGGTGGGTATGAGCAGTTCTTC. Translation: CASSHDVLAGGGYEQFF.

This clonotype was observed a handful of times. CDR3 in DNA: TGTGCCAGCAGTTACGCCAATGGGGGGCGAGAGACCCAGTACTTC. Its protein product is CASSYANGGRETQYF. The J gene is TRBJ2-4, the V gene TRBV6-5; possibly TRBD1 or TRBD2 for D (6 bases each). The DNA end favors TRBJ2-5, so the J call may be wrong. The CDR3 totals 15 residues. Germline V lookup: CDR1 MNHEY, CDR2 SVGAGI.

The chain couples TRBV18 to TRBJ1-4, with unresolved D. The CDR3 loop spans 14 amino acids. Germline V CDR1 and CDR2: KGHSH, LQKENI. The ends were cut back, 2 bases at V and 1 base at J, with 5 bases in the middle. The CDR3 sequence: CASSPSRTNEKLFF. The CDR3 DNA is TGTGCCAGCTCACCAAGCAGAACTAATGAAAAACTGTTTTTT.

The V gene is TRBV4-3, the J gene TRBJ2-5; D perhaps matches TRBD2 (6 bases). Trimming took 0 bases from V and 13 from J, leaving 24 bases between them. This CDR3 spans 16 amino acids. The germline gives CDR1 LGHNA, CDR2 YSLEER. The CDR3 nucleotides read TGCGCCAGCAGCCAAGACTACCGGGAGCTAAGCCACGAGCGGTACTTC. Its translation is CASSQDYRELSHERYF.

The rearrangement joins TRBV12-3 or TRBV12-4 to TRBJ2-3, with TRBD1 matching 9 bases. The CDR3 totals 15 residues. Losses at the gene ends were 5 bases for V and 3 bases for J; bases not matched to a gene: 6. The CDR3 DNA follows: TGTGCCAGCAGTACAGGGGGCCTTGGTACAGATACGCAGTATTTT. Translation: CASSTGGLGTDTQYF.

This clonotype was picked up a small number of times. The rearrangement joins TRBV20-1 to TRBJ2-3; TRBD1 might be the D (5 bases). The CDR3 is made up of 14 amino acids. Germline V lookup: CDR1 DFQATT, CDR2 SNEGSKA (reference sequence). Deletions cut 8 bases from V and 4 bases from J, with 19 bases between. The CDR3 nucleotides are TGCAGTCCCCGCCGCTCAGGGAACGCAGATACGCAGTATTTT. Its protein product is CSPRRSGNADTQYF.

The chain combines TRBV6-5 with TRBJ1-1; a weak D match, TRBD1 (5 bases). Germline values: CDR1 MNHEY, CDR2 SVGAGI. Trimming pared 8 bases from V and 8 bases from J, leaving 15 bases between. The CDR3 sequence is 12 residues long. The DNA of the CDR3 is TGTGCCAGCGCCGACAGCATCGGGGAAGCTTTCTTT. Protein sequence: CASADSIGEAFF.

J is TRBJ1-1 and V is TRBV25-1; D is unresolved. The CDR3 has 11 amino acids. The germline CDR1 and CDR2 sequences are MGHDK and SYGVNS. The V and J ends lost 7 bases and 7 bases respectively, with 10 bases between them. The CDR3 DNA follows: TGTGCCAGCAAGGCCGGGATTGAAGCTTTCTTT. Translation: CASKAGIEAFF.

The chain has TRBV6-6 and TRBJ1-4; 8 bases are a match to TRBD1. V dropped 6 bases and J dropped 2; count of bases not matched to a gene: 11. Germline V gene lookup returns CDR1 MNHNY and CDR2 SVGAGI (reference sequence). The CDR3 covers 17 residues. CDR3 sequence: CASRRTGGVSTNEKLFF. The CDR3 nucleotides are TGTGCCAGCAGACGAACAGGGGGAGTTTCGACTAATGAAAAACTGTTTTTT.

The chain recombines TRBV6-5 with TRBJ1-6, with D hard to call. Looked up from germline, CDR1 is MNHEY and CDR2 is SVGAGI. V gave up 2 bases and J gave up 5 bases, with 19 bases separating them. The CDR3 runs to 18 residues. For the CDR3, the DNA is TGTGCCAGCAGTTACCCTGAGGTACGGGGTGCGAATAATTCACCCCTCCACTTT. It yields the protein CASSYPEVRGANNSPLHF.

The chain employs TRBV20-1 and TRBJ1-5; perhaps TRBD1 as D (6 bases). CDR1 and CDR2 from the germline V gene are DFQATT and SNEGSKA (reference sequence). This CDR3 comprises 14 residues. Trimming cost V 6 bases and J 2 bases, with 14 bases left between them. CDR3 loop: CSASQGIGNQPQHF. CDR3 in DNA: TGCAGTGCGTCACAGGGAATTGGCAATCAGCCCCAGCATTTT.